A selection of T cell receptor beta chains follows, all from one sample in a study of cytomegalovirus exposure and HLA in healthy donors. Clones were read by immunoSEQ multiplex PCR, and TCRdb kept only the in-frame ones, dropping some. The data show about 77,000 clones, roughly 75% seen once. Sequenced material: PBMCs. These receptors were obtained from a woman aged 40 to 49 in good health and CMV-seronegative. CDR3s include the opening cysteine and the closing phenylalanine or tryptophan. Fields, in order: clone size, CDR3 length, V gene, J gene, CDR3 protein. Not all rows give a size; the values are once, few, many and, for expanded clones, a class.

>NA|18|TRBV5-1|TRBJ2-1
CASSATPVGTSGSNEQFF
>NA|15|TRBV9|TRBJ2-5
CASSVGQGIWETQYF
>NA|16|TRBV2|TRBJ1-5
CASSGTGVIGNQPQHF
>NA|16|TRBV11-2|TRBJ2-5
CASSPGLAGSQETQYF
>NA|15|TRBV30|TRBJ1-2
CAWSGPGLGEDGYTF
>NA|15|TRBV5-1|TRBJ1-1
CASSLTGKGGTGAFF
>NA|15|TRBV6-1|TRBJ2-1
CASSTGGSGRDEQFF
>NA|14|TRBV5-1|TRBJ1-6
CASSPTGLNSPLHF
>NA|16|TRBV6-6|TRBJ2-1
CASSYSLRGRGDEQFF
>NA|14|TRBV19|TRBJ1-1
CASSKQESNTEAFF
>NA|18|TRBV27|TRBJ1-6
CASSYRAGFITYNSPLHF
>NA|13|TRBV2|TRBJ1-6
CASMSSYNSPLHF
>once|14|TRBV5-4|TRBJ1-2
CASSLWDRGGGYTF
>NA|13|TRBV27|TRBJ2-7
CASSFQGAEEQYF
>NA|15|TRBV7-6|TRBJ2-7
CASSLGTGPSYEQYF
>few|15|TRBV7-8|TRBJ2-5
CASSLDGTSKETQYF
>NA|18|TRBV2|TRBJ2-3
CASRVWDRGHPLMDTQYF
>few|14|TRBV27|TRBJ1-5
CASSSQGDGQPQHF
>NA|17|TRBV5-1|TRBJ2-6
CASSLAGTGVGANVLTF
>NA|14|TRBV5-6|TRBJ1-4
CASSWDRGREKLFF
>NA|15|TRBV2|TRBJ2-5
CASSEFGAVKETQYF
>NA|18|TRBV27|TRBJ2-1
CASSLRSAGQVMGYEQFF
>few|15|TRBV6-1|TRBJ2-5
CASSEEAGSQETQYF
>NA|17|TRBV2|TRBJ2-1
CASSDKVGAGLYNEQFF
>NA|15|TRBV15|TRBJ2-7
CATSRGAGGGYEQYF
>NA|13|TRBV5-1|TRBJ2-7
CASSLEGALEQYF
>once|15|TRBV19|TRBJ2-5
CASNRGQGAGETQYF
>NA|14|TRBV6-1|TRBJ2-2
CASNPGANTGELFF
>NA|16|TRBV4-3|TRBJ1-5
CASSQDGQNSNQPQHF
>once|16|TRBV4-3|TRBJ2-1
CASSQGQSLPLNEQFF